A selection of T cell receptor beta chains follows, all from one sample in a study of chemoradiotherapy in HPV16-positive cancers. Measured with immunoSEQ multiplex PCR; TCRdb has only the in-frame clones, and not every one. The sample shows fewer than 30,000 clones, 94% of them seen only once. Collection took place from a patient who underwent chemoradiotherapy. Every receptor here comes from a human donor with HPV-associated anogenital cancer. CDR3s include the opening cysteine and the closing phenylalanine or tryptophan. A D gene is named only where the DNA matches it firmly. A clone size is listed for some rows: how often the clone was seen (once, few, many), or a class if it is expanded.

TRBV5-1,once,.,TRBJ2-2,TGCGCCAGCAGCTTGGAACAGGGAGGGCGGACGGAGCTGTTTTTT,CASSLEQGGRTELFF
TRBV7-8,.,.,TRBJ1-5,TGTGCCAGCAGCTTAGAGAATAGCAATCAGCCCCAGCATTTT,CASSLENSNQPQHF
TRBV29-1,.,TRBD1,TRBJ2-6,TGCAGCGTTGAAGATTGGACAGGGGGCGCGAAAGGGGCCAACGTCCTGACTTTC,CSVEDWTGGAKGANVLTF
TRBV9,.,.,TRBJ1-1,TGTGCCAGCAGCCCGTCGGGCACTGAAGCTTTCTTT,CASSPSGTEAFF
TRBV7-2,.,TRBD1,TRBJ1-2,TGTGCCAGCAGCTATCCTAGGACAGGGAAAAATGGCTACACCTTC,CASSYPRTGKNGYTF
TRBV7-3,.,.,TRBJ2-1,TGTGCCAGCAGCTCCTCCAATGAGCAGTTCTTC,CASSSSNEQFF
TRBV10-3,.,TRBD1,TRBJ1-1,TGTGCCATCAGTGACCCTGGGACAGCGAACACTGAAGCTTTCTTT,CAISDPGTANTEAFF
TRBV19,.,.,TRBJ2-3,TGTGCCAGTACCGGAGACACAGATACGCAGTATTTT,CASTGDTDTQYF
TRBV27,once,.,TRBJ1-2,TGTGCCAGCAGTTTATACCTCGGGGGCCACACCTATGGCTACACCTTC,CASSLYLGGHTYGYTF
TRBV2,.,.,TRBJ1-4,TGTGCCAGCAGTGTCGGCAGACCCGCAACTAATGAAAAACTGTTTTTT,CASSVGRPATNEKLFF
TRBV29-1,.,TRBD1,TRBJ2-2,TGCAGCGTCGCCAGGGGGCTCACCGGGGAGCTGTTTTTT,CSVARGLTGELFF
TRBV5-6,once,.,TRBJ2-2,TGTGCCAGCAGCTTGTTTCAGGGGGGCACCGGGGAGCTGTTTTTT,CASSLFQGGTGELFF
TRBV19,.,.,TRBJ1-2,TGTGCCAGTAGTATAAAGGGCCTGAACTATGGCTACACCTTC,CASSIKGLNYGYTF
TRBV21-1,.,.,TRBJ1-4,TGTGCCAGCAGCAAACCAAACAGGGGCACTAATGAAAAACTGTTTTTT,CASSKPNRGTNEKLFF
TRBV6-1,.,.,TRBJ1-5,TGTGCCAGCAGTGAAGTTGGTCAGCCCCAGCATTTT,CASSEVGQPQHF
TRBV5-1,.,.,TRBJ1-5,TGCGCCAGCAGCTACTTCGCGGGGGCTCAGCCCCAGCATTTT,CASSYFAGAQPQHF
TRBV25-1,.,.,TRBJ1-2,TGTGCCATCTCAGGGCAGGGATCTAACTATGGCTACACCTTC,CAISGQGSNYGYTF
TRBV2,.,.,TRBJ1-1,TGTGCCAGCAGTGAATATGAAGCTTTCTTT,CASSEYEAFF
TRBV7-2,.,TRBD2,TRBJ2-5,TGTGCCAGCAGCATGGGACTAGCGGGAGAAGAGACCCAGTACTTC,CASSMGLAGEETQYF
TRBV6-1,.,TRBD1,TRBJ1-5,TGTGCCAGCAGGGGAGACAGGGCAAGCAATCAGCCCCAGCATTTT,CASRGDRASNQPQHF
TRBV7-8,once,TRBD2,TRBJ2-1,TGTGCCAGCAGCTTAGAGGGTAGCGGGATCTACAATGAGCAGTTCTTC,CASSLEGSGIYNEQFF
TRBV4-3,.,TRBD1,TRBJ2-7,TGCGCCAGCAGTCGGGACAGGGGGGGAAGCTCCTACGAGCAGTACTTC,CASSRDRGGSSYEQYF
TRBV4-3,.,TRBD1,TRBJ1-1,TGCGCCAGCAGCCCAGGGGGCACTTTGAACACTGAAGCTTTCTTT,CASSPGGTLNTEAFF
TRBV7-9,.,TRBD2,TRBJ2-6,TGTGCCAGCAGCCAGCGGGGTGGGGCCAACGTCCTGACTTTC,CASSQRGGANVLTF
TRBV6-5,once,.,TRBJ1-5,TGTGCCAGCAGGGCAGGAGGGCCTCATCAGCCCCAGCATTTT,CASRAGGPHQPQHF
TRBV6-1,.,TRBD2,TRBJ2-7,TGTGCCAGCAGTGAGTCAGGCGGGAGTGGCTACGAGCAGTACTTC,CASSESGGSGYEQYF
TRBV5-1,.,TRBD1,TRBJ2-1,TGCGCCAGCAGCCTTTCATCGACAGGGGGCGAGCAGTTCTTC,CASSLSSTGGEQFF
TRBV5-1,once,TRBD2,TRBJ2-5,TGCGCCAGCAGCCGGGGCGGGACTAGCGGGACGGCAGAGACCCAGTACTTC,CASSRGGTSGTAETQYF
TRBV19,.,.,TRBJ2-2,TGTGCCAGTAGTGTGGTTGGGTCAACCGGGGAGCTGTTTTTT,CASSVVGSTGELFF
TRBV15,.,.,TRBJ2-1,TGTGCCACCAGCAGAGATCTTGGGCGCGGTGATGAGCAGTTCTTC,CATSRDLGRGDEQFF
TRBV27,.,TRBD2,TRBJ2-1,TGTGCCAGCAGTGCTTCCGGGACTAGCGGGAGTAGCTACAATGAGCAGTTCTTC,CASSASGTSGSSYNEQFF
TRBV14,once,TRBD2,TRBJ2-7,TGTGCCAGCAGTCGACTAGCGGGAGCATACGAGCAGTACTTC,CASSRLAGAYEQYF
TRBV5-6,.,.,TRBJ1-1,TGTGCCAGCAGCTGGGGGAACACTGAAGCTTTCTTT,CASSWGNTEAFF
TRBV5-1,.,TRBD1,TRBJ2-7,TGCGCCAGCAGCCAGGGACAGTTAAGCTCCTACGAGCAGTACTTC,CASSQGQLSSYEQYF
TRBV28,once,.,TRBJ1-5,TGTGCCAGCAGTGGGGAGGGAGCGGGCAATCAGCCCCAGCATTTT,CASSGEGAGNQPQHF
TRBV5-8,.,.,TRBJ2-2,TGTGCCAGCAGCATTAGGGGCAGGGCGAACACCGGGGAGCTGTTTTTT,CASSIRGRANTGELFF
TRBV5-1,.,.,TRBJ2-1,TGCGCCAGCAGTATTTTCGGGGACCAAGAGCAGTTCTTC,CASSIFGDQEQFF
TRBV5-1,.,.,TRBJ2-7,TGCGCCAGCAGCTCCTCGACGGGAGCTACCTACGAGCAGTACTTC,CASSSSTGATYEQYF
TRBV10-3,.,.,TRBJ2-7,TGTGCCATCAGTGAGTCCCCGGGACGGCGGACCGACGAGCAGTACTTC,CAISESPGRRTDEQYF
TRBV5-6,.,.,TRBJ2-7,TGTGCCAGCAGCTTTAATGGGGGAGGTACCTACGAGCAGTACTTC,CASSFNGGGTYEQYF
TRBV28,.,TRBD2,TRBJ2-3,TGTGCCAGCAGTTTTCCTTCCGGGAGGATCGCAGATACGCAGTATTTT,CASSFPSGRIADTQYF
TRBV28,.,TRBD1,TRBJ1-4,TGTGCCAGCAGTTTTGTTGGGACAGGGCTTAGAAAACTGTTTTTT,CASSFVGTGLRKLFF
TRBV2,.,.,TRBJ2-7,TGTGCCAGCACCGACCGGGACAAGTCCTACGAGCAGTACTTC,CASTDRDKSYEQYF
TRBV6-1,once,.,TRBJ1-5,TGTGCCAGCATCAGGACCTTTAGCAATCAGCCCCAGCATTTT,CASIRTFSNQPQHF
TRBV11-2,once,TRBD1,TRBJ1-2,TGTGCCAGCAGCTTAGTTGGGACAGGGAGAAACTATGGCTACACCTTC,CASSLVGTGRNYGYTF
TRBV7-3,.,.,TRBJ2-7,TGTGCCAGCAGCTTAAGAGGTAGCGGAGGGGCGAACGAGCAGTACTTC,CASSLRGSGGANEQYF
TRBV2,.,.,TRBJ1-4,TGTGCCAGCAGTGTATCTGAGGGAAAACTGTTTTTT,CASSVSEGKLFF
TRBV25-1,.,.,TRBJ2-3,TGTGCCAGCACCTTGGACATAACAGATACGCAGTATTTT,CASTLDITDTQYF
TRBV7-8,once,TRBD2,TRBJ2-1,TGTGCCAGCAGCGGGCCCTACAGCGGGATGTACTTCTCCTACAATGAGCAGTTCTTC,CASSGPYSGMYFSYNEQFF
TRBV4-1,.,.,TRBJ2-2,TGCGCCACTTCGACAGGCGGGGAGCTGTTTTTT,CATSTGGELFF
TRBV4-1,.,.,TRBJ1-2,TGCGCCAGCAGCCAAGCCGGCCATGGCTACACCTTC,CASSQAGHGYTF
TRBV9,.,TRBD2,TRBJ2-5,TGTGCCAGCAGCGTGAGCGGAGCGGGGGGGCCTTTCCAAGAGACCCAGTACTTC,CASSVSGAGGPFQETQYF
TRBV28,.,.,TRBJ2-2,TGTGCCAGCACCTCAGGCGCGGAGGGGACCGGGGAGCTGTTTTTT,CASTSGAEGTGELFF
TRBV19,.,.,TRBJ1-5,TGTGCCAGTAGGGTATTAACCAGGGTAAGCGATCAGCCCCAGCATTTT,CASRVLTRVSDQPQHF
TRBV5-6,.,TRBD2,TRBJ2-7,TGTGCCAGCTCGCGGGGGGCGGGGGAGCAGTACTTC,CASSRGAGEQYF